The 7 T cell receptor beta chains given below trace back to one sample, sequenced in a study of cytomegalovirus exposure and HLA in healthy donors. Here immunoSEQ multiplex PCR was the method, and the copy in TCRdb shows in-frame clones only, minus some. The data show about 130,000 clones, 95% to 96% seen once. Sequenced: PBMCs. The receptors derive from a man between 18 and 29 years old in good health and CMV-seronegative.

This chain joins TRBV7-2 and TRBJ1-4; no definite D call. The CDR3 is 15 residues long. Trimming took off 2 bases at V and 0 bases at J, with 7 bases between the two ends. CDR1 SGHTA and CDR2 FQGNSA come from the germline V gene. CDR3 DNA sequence: TGTGCCAGCAGCTTAAACTACGCAACTAATGAAAAACTGTTTTTT. This codes for CASSLNYATNEKLFF.

V usage is TRBV7-2 and J usage is TRBJ2-7, with 7 bases lining up with TRBD2. CDR1 is SGHTA, CDR2 FQGNSA, per germline. V was pared by 1 base and J by 9 bases, with 12 bases of the junction left unmatched. The CDR3 runs to 15 residues. CDR3 DNA: TGTGCCAGCAGCTTAGGGGGGAGCGGGAAGGAAGGGCAGTACTTC. This encodes CASSLGGSGKEGQYF.

The chain recombines TRBV5-1 with TRBJ2-1; D perhaps matches TRBD1 (6 bases). The V gene lost 1 base and the J gene lost 6 bases, with 14 bases spanning the gap. CDR1 and CDR2 from the germline V gene are SGHRS and YFSETQ. The length of the CDR3 is 15 residues. CDR3 nucleotide sequence: TGCGCCAGCAGCTTGTCGGCAGGGGAGCTCAATGAGCAGTTCTTC. Encoded protein: CASSLSAGELNEQFF. Using reference TRBV5-1 and TRBJ2-1 for the parts outside the CDR3, the full variable domain is KAGVTQTPRYLIKTRGQQVTLSCSPISGHRSVSWYQQTPGQGLQFLFEYFSETQRNKGNFPGRFSGRQFSNSRSEMNVSTLELGDSALYLCASSLSAGELNEQFFGPGTRLTVL.

The chain combines TRBV5-4 with TRBJ1-1; 7 bases are shared with TRBD1. There are 15 residues in the CDR3. Unmatched junction bases numbered 3, after V lost 0 bases and J lost 1 base. CDR1 and CDR2 from the germline V gene are SGHNT and YYREEE (reference sequence). The CDR3 loop reads CASSLGRGQNTEAFF. CDR3 sequence (DNA): TGTGCCAGCAGCTTGGGAAGGGGGCAGAACACTGAAGCTTTCTTT.

The chain joins TRBV9 to TRBJ1-5; unclear D gene. Germline V CDR1 and CDR2: SGDLS, YYNGEE. Trimming pared 0 bases from V and 5 bases from J, leaving 12 bases between. The CDR3 length is 15 residues. CDR3 in amino acids: CASSVGTGPYQPQHF. The CDR3 nucleotides are TGTGCCAGCAGCGTAGGAACGGGTCCGTATCAGCCCCAGCATTTT.

Only one count was recorded for this clone. The chain employs TRBV7-2 and TRBJ2-1; 9 bases are a match to TRBD2. The CDR3 is made up of 15 amino acids. In germline, CDR1 is SGHTA, CDR2 FQGNSA. V lost 6 bases, J lost 4 bases, and 7 bases stayed unmatched. For the CDR3, the DNA is TGTGCCAGCAGTACGGCTAGCGGGAATTACAATGAGCAGTTCTTC. This translates into CASSTASGNYNEQFF. Full variable domain (missing parts from reference TRBV7-2 and TRBJ2-1): GAGVSQSPSNKVTEKGKDVELRCDPISGHTALYWYRQSLGQGLEFLIYFQGNSAPDKSGLPSDRFSAERTGGSVSTLTIQRTQQEDSAVYLCASSTASGNYNEQFFGPGTRLTVL.

The chain combines TRBV5-1 with TRBJ2-1; 8 positions match TRBD1. V trimming: 0 bases; J trimming: 8 bases; junction bases outside the gene matches: 4. There are 14 residues in the CDR3. Germline lookup yields CDR1 SGHRS and CDR2 YFSETQ. For the CDR3, the DNA is TGCGCCAGCAGCTTGGACGGACAGGGCTATGAGCAGTTCTTC. Protein sequence: CASSLDGQGYEQFF.